This TCR beta chain was recorded in a study of blood T cell repertoires in COVID-19. On the study more broadly: The study drew acute and convalescent COVID-19 samples from the United States, Italy and Spain. T cells, B-cell-depleted T cells, or PBMCs provided the cDNA or gDNA that served as material.

The ends lost 6 bases at V and 4 bases at J; junction bases unmatched: 10. CDR1 and CDR2 from the germline V gene are SNHLY and FYNNEI. CDR3 length: 15 amino acids. In the study's own analysis: Reference gene primer amplification gave estimated nucleated cell counts. Profiling relied on immunoSEQ multiplex PCR, and the TCRdb table lists in-frame clones only, not all of them. V, J and clone size derive from that table, while D and trimming were established from the DNA sequence. This sample yields 63,000 or so clones, of which approximately 90% are seen a single time; approximately 1.4% belongs to the top ten.

This TCR came from a human donor in a cohort sampled during active COVID-19. The chain recombines TRBV2 with TRBJ1-2, with TRBD1 matching 8 bases. The sample comprised peripheral blood. CDR3 sequence: CASREGQALTYGYTF. DNA for the CDR3: TGTGCCAGCAGGGAGGGACAGGCCCTGACCTATGGCTACACCTTC.